This passage covers 28 T cell receptor beta chains from one sample sequenced in a study of shared clonotypes between healthy human individuals. Some clones are missing from TCRdb's copy, which holds only in-frame ones; the method was immunoSEQ multiplex PCR. This table holds some 2.3 million clones, 80% to 95% found once. Sequenced material: naive CD4+ T cells from PBMCs. Subset: CD45RA+ positively selected. The receptors were gathered from a man younger than 30 in good health. Some clones in this sample may be carry-over from other donors' samples.

The chain carries TRBV7-8 and TRBJ1-3; 7 bases are a match to TRBD1. With V trimmed by 3 bases and J by 4 bases, 6 bases remained unmatched. CDR1 SGHVS and CDR2 FQNEAQ come from the germline V gene. This CDR3 is 15 amino acids long. The CDR3 coding sequence is TGTGCCAGCAGCTTGGAGGGGGCTTACGGAAACACCATATATTTT. Translating it yields CASSLEGAYGNTIYF.

The genes are TRBV5-1 and TRBJ2-7; tentatively, D is TRBD1 or TRBD2 (6 bases each). Deletions cut 4 bases from V and 0 bases from J, with 14 bases between. The CDR3 contains 15 residues. The V gene's germline CDR1 is SGHRS and CDR2 YFSETQ. As DNA, the CDR3 is TGCGCCAGCAGCCTGCGAGGGGGGAGCTCCTACGAGCAGTACTTC. Translation gives CASSLRGGSSYEQYF.

The chain employs TRBV6-4 and TRBJ2-2; D remains ambiguous. The V gene lost 8 bases and the J gene lost 1 base, with 5 bases spanning the gap. There are 12 residues in the CDR3. Germline V gene data show CDR1 as MRHNA and CDR2 as SNTAGT. In DNA, the CDR3 is TGTGCCAGCGGACGGAACACCGGGGAGCTGTTTTTT. Encoded protein: CASGRNTGELFF.

The chain recombines TRBV5-4 with TRBJ2-6; TRBD1 matches at 11 bases. Germline loops: CDR1 SGHNT, CDR2 YYREEE (reference sequence). V trimming: 6 bases; J trimming: 2 bases; junction bases outside the gene matches: 10. CDR3 length: 18 residues. The CDR3 region has the DNA TGTGCCAGCACCATTCAAGGACAGGGGGCGACTGGGGCCAACGTCCTGACTTTC. Amino acid sequence: CASTIQGQGATGANVLTF.

V is TRBV28 and J is TRBJ1-1, with D tentatively TRBD1 (5 bases). Germline V CDR1 and CDR2: MDHEN, SYDVKM. V was clipped by 4 bases and J by 1 base, with 10 bases between them. This CDR3 is built from 14 residues. CDR3 sequence: CASSSGTRNTEAFF. In DNA form, the CDR3 reads TGTGCCAGCAGTTCGGGGACGAGGAACACTGAAGCTTTCTTT. Combining the CDR3 with reference TRBV28 and TRBJ1-1 gives the whole variable domain DVKVTQSSRYLVKRTGEKVFLECVQDMDHENMFWYRQDPGLGLRLIYFSYDVKMKEKGDIPEGYSVSREKKERFSLILESASTNQTSMYLCASSSGTRNTEAFFGQGTRLTVV.

J is TRBJ1-2 and V is TRBV10-3; D is possibly TRBD1 (6 bases). The CDR3 is 13 residues long. Germline lookup yields CDR1 ENHRY and CDR2 SYGVKD. The V and J ends lost 3 bases and 8 bases respectively, with 13 bases between them. Here the CDR3 DNA reads TGTGCCATCAGTGAAACAGGGACCGAGGGCTACACCTTC. Translated: CAISETGTEGYTF.

This clone was counted a few times. Different DNA sequences within this sample yield the same CDR3. This sequence joins TRBV11-1 and TRBJ1-1, with D maybe TRBD1 (5 bases). CDR3 size: 13 residues. The V end was cut by 3 bases, the J end by 1 base, with 6 bases between. Germline V gives CDR1 SGHAT, CDR2 FQDESV (reference sequence). CDR3 residues: CASSFTGNTEAFF. In DNA form, the CDR3 reads TGTGCCAGCAGCTTTACAGGGAACACTGAAGCTTTCTTT.

The DNA of the CDR3 is TGTGCCAGCGACAGGGAATGGAGTGAAAAACTGTTTTTT. It translates to CASDREWSEKLFF. The rearrangement links TRBV2 to TRBJ1-4; 7 bases are shared with TRBD1. With 8 bases clipped from V and 7 bases from J, the junction kept 7 bases outside the gene matches. This CDR3 has 13 residues. Germline V CDR1 and CDR2: SNHLY, FYNNEI. Filled out from reference TRBV2 and TRBJ1-4, the complete variable domain reads EPEVTQTPSHQVTQMGQEVILRCVPISNHLYFYWYRQILGQKVEFLVSFYNNEISEKSEIFDDQFSVERPDGSNFTLKIRSTKLEDSAMYFCASDREWSEKLFFGSGTQLSVL.

The chain joins TRBV10-3 to TRBJ2-7, with D perhaps TRBD1 (5 bases). The CDR3 has 14 residues. V lost 0 bases, J lost 3 bases, and 9 bases lay in between. Germline V gene sequence: CDR1 ENHRY, CDR2 SYGVKD. CDR3 nucleotides: TGTGCCATCAGTGAGTCGTCAGGGCTCTACGAGCAGTACTTC. It is translated as CAISESSGLYEQYF.

The chain's CDR3 is CASSFTGYRNTIYF. CDR3 sequence (DNA): TGCGCCAGCAGCTTCACAGGGTATCGAAACACCATATATTTT. This chain joins TRBV5-1 and TRBJ1-3, with D perhaps matching TRBD1 (6 bases). The CDR3 sequence is 14 residues long. Germline V gene lookup returns CDR1 SGHRS and CDR2 YFSETQ. Trimming cost V 2 bases and J 5 bases, with 11 bases left between them.

The chain links TRBV9 to TRBJ2-7; TRBD1 is a possible D gene (5 bases). There are 16 residues in the CDR3. CDR1 and CDR2 (germline): SGDLS, YYNGEE. With 0 bases removed from V and 0 bases from J, the gap between germline ends came to 13 bases. Here the CDR3 reads CASSVVGALSSYEQYF. CDR3 in DNA: TGTGCCAGCAGCGTAGTAGGGGCGCTTTCCTCCTACGAGCAGTACTTC. Full variable domain (missing parts from reference TRBV9 and TRBJ2-7): DSGVTQTPKHLITATGQRVTLRCSPRSGDLSVYWYQQSLDQGLQFLIQYYNGEERAKGNILERFSAQQFPDLHSELNLSSLELGDSALYFCASSVVGALSSYEQYFGPGTRLTVT.

The rearrangement links TRBV10-1 to TRBJ2-7; D call uncertain. The ends were cut back, 3 bases at V and 2 bases at J, with 11 bases in the middle. CDR1 is WNHNN and CDR2 is SYGVQD in the germline V gene (reference sequence). CDR3 length: 14 residues. CDR3 sequence reads: CASSEAGFTYEQYF. The CDR3 coding sequence is TGCGCCAGCAGTGAAGCAGGATTTACCTACGAGCAGTACTTC.

This clone showed up just once. The chain uses TRBV25-1 and TRBJ1-2, with TRBD1 identical over 10 bases. The V segment lost 6 bases and the J segment 8 bases; nucleotides outside the gene matches: 6. The CDR3 is made up of 13 amino acids. Germline values: CDR1 MGHDK, CDR2 SYGVNS. In nucleotides, the CDR3 is TGTGCCAGCAGAGCGACAGGGGGCGACGGCTACACCTTC. This encodes CASRATGGDGYTF.

The chain uses TRBV9 and TRBJ2-3; D might be TRBD2 (6 bases). The V end lost 4 bases, the J end lost 5 bases, and 29 bases lay between the germline ends. The V gene's germline CDR1 is SGDLS and CDR2 YYNGEE. The CDR3 covers 19 residues. For the CDR3, the DNA is TGTGCCAGCAGCCTATGGGCAGGGCGACTCCCGGGAGAGGTAGATACGCAGTATTTT. This sequence encodes CASSLWAGRLPGEVDTQYF.

This clone was seen once. The J gene is TRBJ2-3, the V gene TRBV7-9; D possibly corresponds to TRBD1 (6 bases). The CDR3 runs 15 residues. Germline CDR1 is SEHNR and CDR2 is FQNEAQ (reference sequence). Trimming stripped 1 base from V and 2 bases from J, with 10 bases between. The CDR3: CASSLGAGDTDTQYF. CDR3 nucleotides: TGTGCCAGCAGCTTAGGTGCAGGGGACACAGATACGCAGTATTTT.

The chain has TRBV7-3 and TRBJ1-1; 9 nucleotides align to TRBD1. V shed 0 bases and J 6 bases; nucleotides not matched to a gene: 8. Germline V CDR1 and CDR2: SGHTA, FQGTGA. The CDR3 is 16 residues long. The CDR3 here is CASSLTRTGDSAEAFF. CDR3 DNA: TGTGCCAGCAGCTTAACCCGGACAGGGGATTCGGCTGAAGCTTTCTTT.

The chain links TRBV11-2 to TRBJ1-2; tentatively, D is TRBD1 (6 bases). Between the trimmed V and J ends, which lost 5 bases and 6 bases, there was a span of 16 bases. This CDR3 contains 14 residues. Germline V CDR1 and CDR2: SGHAT, FQNNGV. CDR3 protein: CASSPRGPGDGYTF. CDR3 coding DNA: TGTGCCAGCAGCCCGCGGGGGCCAGGGGATGGCTACACCTTC.

J is TRBJ2-7 and V is TRBV5-5; 7 bases agree with TRBD1. The CDR3 loop spans 16 amino acids. Trimming took 0 bases from V and 7 from J; bases not matched to a gene: 13. CDR1 and CDR2 (germline): SGHKS, YYEKEE (reference sequence). The CDR3 DNA is TGTGCCAGCAGCTTGGTAGGACAGGTCGGGCGAGGGGAGCAGTACTTC. Translated: CASSLVGQVGRGEQYF.

The chain links TRBV5-4 to TRBJ2-3; D is tentatively TRBD1 or TRBD2 (5 bases each). Germline-derived CDR1 and CDR2 are SGHNT and YYREEE (reference sequence). Trimming removed 3 bases at V and 0 bases at J, with 14 bases between. The CDR3 is 16 residues long. The CDR3 loop is CASSSRDGSSTDTQYF. The CDR3 nucleotides are TGTGCCAGCAGCTCCCGGGACGGATCTAGCACAGATACGCAGTATTTT.

This sequence joins TRBV7-2 and TRBJ2-3, with a tentative D call TRBD2 (6 bases). V lost 5 bases and J lost 5, with 14 bases in between. The CDR3 has 14 residues. Germline values: CDR1 SGHTA, CDR2 FQGNSA. The CDR3, as DNA: TGTGCCAGCAGCCCCCGCGGGGTTAGAGATACGCAGTATTTT. This encodes CASSPRGVRDTQYF.

Concerning this clone itself: Other DNA sequences in the same sample also yield this CDR3. V is TRBV19 and J is TRBJ2-5; perhaps TRBD2 as D (5 bases). The CDR3 extends over 11 amino acids. Germline CDR1 is LNHDA and CDR2 is SQIVND (reference sequence). V was trimmed by 6 bases and J by 5 bases, leaving 7 bases between them. CDR3 region: CASRGGETQYF. The CDR3 coding sequence is TGTGCCAGTAGGGGCGGGGAGACCCAGTACTTC.

The rearrangement joins TRBV6-5 to TRBJ2-3; perhaps TRBD1 as D (6 bases). From germline, CDR1 is MNHEY and CDR2 SVGAGI. V gave up 8 bases and J gave up 4 bases, with 19 bases separating them. The CDR3 totals 15 residues. CDR3 sequence reads: CASRLRGIGPDTQYF. The CDR3 DNA sequence: TGTGCCAGCCGCCTGAGGGGGATTGGACCAGATACGCAGTATTTT.

V gene TRBV7-2 combines with J gene TRBJ2-1; D is undetermined. V lost 0 bases, J lost 16 bases, and 13 bases lay in between. Germline loops: CDR1 SGHTA, CDR2 FQGNSA. The CDR3 has 12 amino acids. This CDR3 is CASSLAGGVQFF. Here the CDR3 DNA reads TGTGCCAGCAGCTTAGCCGGTGGCGTTCAATTCTTC.

This chain uses TRBV19 with TRBJ2-4, with D possibly matching TRBD2 (6 bases). Germline assignment: CDR1 LNHDA and CDR2 SQIVND (reference sequence). The V gene lost 3 bases and the J gene lost 16 bases, with 22 bases spanning the gap. The CDR3 totals 14 residues. The CDR3 sequence is CASSIRTSLTGQYF. The CDR3 DNA is TGTGCCAGTAGTATCAGAACTAGCCTAACCGGCCAATACTTC.

V gene TRBV5-6 combines with J gene TRBJ2-1; weak D call: TRBD1 (6 bases). Germline-derived CDR1 and CDR2 are SGHDT and YYEEEE. The length of the CDR3 is 16 residues. With 0 bases removed from V and 7 bases from J, the gap between germline ends came to 17 bases. CDR3 residues: CASSLAGASYRNEQFF. CDR3 DNA sequence: TGTGCCAGCAGCTTGGCAGGGGCCTCTTATAGGAATGAGCAGTTCTTC.

This chain connects TRBV4-1 to TRBJ1-4; D gene unclear. CDR3 size: 17 residues. Between the trimmed V and J ends, which lost 1 base and 0 bases, there was a span of 12 bases. Germline V gives CDR1 MGHRA, CDR2 YSYEKL. The CDR3 protein is CASSQGLRTATNEKLFF. As DNA, the CDR3 is TGCGCCAGCAGCCAAGGCCTGAGGACCGCAACTAATGAAAAACTGTTTTTT.

V usage is TRBV9 and J usage is TRBJ2-1, with no clear D. CDR3 length: 13 residues. Per the germline V gene, CDR1 is SGDLS and CDR2 is YYNGEE. The V end was cut by 0 bases, the J end by 10 bases, with 11 bases between. CDR3 coding DNA: TGTGCCAGCAGCGTAGCGGCCCCCCTAGAGCAGTTCTTC. This translates into CASSVAAPLEQFF.

The chain is built from TRBV29-1 and TRBJ2-2; 8 positions match TRBD1. CDR1 and CDR2 (germline): SQVTM, ANQGSEA. V lost 7 bases and J lost 5; bases outside the gene matches: 6. CDR3 length: 13 amino acids. Here the CDR3 reads CSGKTGATGELFF. CDR3 in DNA: TGCAGCGGCAAGACAGGGGCGACCGGGGAGCTGTTTTTT.